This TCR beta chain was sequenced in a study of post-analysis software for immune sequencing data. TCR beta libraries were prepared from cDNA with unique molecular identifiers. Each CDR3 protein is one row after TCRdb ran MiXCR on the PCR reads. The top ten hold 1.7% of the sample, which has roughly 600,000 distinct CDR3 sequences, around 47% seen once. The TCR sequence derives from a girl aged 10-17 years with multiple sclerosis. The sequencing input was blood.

CDR3 residues: CASSTGPPGIYEQYF. The CDR3 DNA reads as TGTGCCAGCAGCACAGGGCCTCCGGGGATCTACGAGCAGTACTTC. V and J are TRBV7-9 and TRBJ2-7; the D gene is possibly TRBD1 (6 bases). CDR1 and CDR2 (germline): SEHNR, FQNEAQ (reference sequence). Trimming left V 5 bases short and J 3 bases short, with 17 bases between. CDR3 length: 15 amino acids. The full variable domain, its missing parts supplied by reference TRBV7-9 and TRBJ2-7, is DTGVSQNPRHKITKRGQNVTFRCDPISEHNRLYWYRQTLGQGPEFLTYFQNEAQLEKSRLLSDRFSAERPKGSFSTLEIQRTEQGDSAMYLCASSTGPPGIYEQYFGPGTRLTVT.